The T cell receptor (beta chain) under discussion was sequenced for a study of CD8 T cells in ankylosing spondylitis (dated by TCRdb to 2016 to 2017). Describing the broader study: To find TCR variants linked to disease, the study profiled T cell receptor beta repertoires in ankylosing spondylitis patients and healthy donors. The full study cohort comprised about 23 ankylosing spondylitis patients and some 100 healthy donors. Peripheral blood was sampled, and synovial fluid was additionally collected from ankylosing spondylitis patients.

Instrument used: Illumina HiSeq 2500. Quantitative 5'-RACE with molecular barcodes was the method used to prepare the TCR beta libraries. Per the authors' processing: A new computational method, built on a probabilistic model of VDJ rearrangement, was used to identify disease-linked TCR variants. TCRdb passed the public sequencing reads through fastp at Q25 and MiXCR, retaining productive beta sequences. Entries that share a CDR3 protein sequence are merged under the most common genes and DNA. What appears here as the V and J calls and clone size reflects TCRdb's work, not the paper's. Here the sample has 100,000 to 150,000 distinct CDR3 sequences; around 7% occur a single time. Jointly, the top ten make up about 12% of the sample. This clonotype was observed at least ten times. Its antigen is unknown. No base quality values were provided; no much bigger clone lies one nucleotide off. V is trimmed back by 4 bases and J by 4 bases, and the junction contains 7 bases that no gene match accounts for. CDR1 and CDR2 are drawn from the germline V gene: SGHRS, YFSETQ. From cysteine to phenylalanine, the CDR3 is 16 amino acids long. The sequence is cut down to CDR3 DNA, 48 bases in frame from base 1.

The paper as a whole reports these results and caveats: A CD8+ phenotype was shown by the disease-linked clones, which were found at relatively low frequencies in peripheral blood. A TCR beta motif of about 8 highly homologous amino acid variants appeared characteristic of blood from ankylosing spondylitis patients. According to the report, matched synovial fluid samples from ankylosing spondylitis patients were significantly enriched for the disease-linked clones. Some motif variants were previously reported in synovial fluid and blood of reactive arthritis patients, suggesting common disease-initiation mechanisms.

The specimen sequenced was blood, either unsorted or a sorted T cell fraction (not recorded which). This receptor was taken from a male donor with ankylosing spondylitis or in good health (not recorded which). The rearranged chain carries TRBV5-1 and TRBJ2-3, and TRBD2 matches 12 of the central bases. Here the CDR3 is given as CASSPRASGRADTQYF. The sequenced DNA is TGCGCCAGCAGCCCCCGAGCTAGCGGGAGGGCAGATACGCAGTATTTT. Here the CDR3 is joined to the reference TRBV5-1 and TRBJ2-3 genes, and the full variable domain is: KAGVTQTPRYLIKTRGQQVTLSCSPISGHRSVSWYQQTPGQGLQFLFEYFSETQRNKGNFPGRFSGRQFSNSRSEMNVSTLELGDSALYLCASSPRASGRADTQYFGPGTRLTVL.